The clone carrying this TCR beta chain occurred a few times. The target antigen is unknown. All donors were healthy Caucasians. With V trimmed by 5 bases and J by 8 bases, 7 bases remained unmatched. Germline assignment: CDR1 SGHRS and CDR2 YFSETQ. This CDR3 is built from 14 residues. This sample is part of a study of identical twins. Whole-study results and caveats: Recombination models fit unrelated individuals' TCR alpha sharing but underestimated twins'. Insertion counts were lower in abundant cord blood beta clonotypes, a trend that memory repertoires did not show.

A universal primer site was created by template switching, with the cDNA bearing unique molecular identifiers. TCRdb ran MiXCR on the 5' RACE reads and lists one entry per CDR3 protein. This table has about 430,000 distinct CDR3 sequences, about 18% appearing once. The V gene is TRBV5-1, the J gene TRBJ2-1, with TRBD1 matching over 10 bases. The sequence came from a man aged 45-65 years in good health. The sequenced sample was naive T cells sorted from blood. CDR3 residues: CASSGTGDGDEQFF. In nucleotides, the CDR3 is TGCGCCAGCAGTGGGACAGGGGATGGCGATGAGCAGTTCTTC.